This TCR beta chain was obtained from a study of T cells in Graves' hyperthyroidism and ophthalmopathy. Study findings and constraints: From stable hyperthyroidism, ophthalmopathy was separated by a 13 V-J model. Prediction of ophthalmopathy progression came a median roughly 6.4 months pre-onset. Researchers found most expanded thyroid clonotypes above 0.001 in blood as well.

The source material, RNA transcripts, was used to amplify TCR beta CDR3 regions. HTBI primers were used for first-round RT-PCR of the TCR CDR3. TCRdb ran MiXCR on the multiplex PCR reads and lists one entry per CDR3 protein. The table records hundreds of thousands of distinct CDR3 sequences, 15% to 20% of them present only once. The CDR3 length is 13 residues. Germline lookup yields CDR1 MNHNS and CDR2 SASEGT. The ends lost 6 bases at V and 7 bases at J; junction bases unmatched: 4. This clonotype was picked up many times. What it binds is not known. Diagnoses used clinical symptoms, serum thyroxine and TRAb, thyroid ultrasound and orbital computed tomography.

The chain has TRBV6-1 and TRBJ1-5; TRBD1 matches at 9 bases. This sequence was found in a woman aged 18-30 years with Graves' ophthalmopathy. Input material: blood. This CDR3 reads CASRDRGSQPQHF. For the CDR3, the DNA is TGTGCCAGCAGGGACAGGGGATCCCAGCCCCAGCATTTT.